This T cell receptor beta chain comes out of a study of cytomegalovirus exposure and HLA in healthy donors. Points on this clone: What it recognizes is unknown.

V shed 4 bases, J shed 2 bases, and the junction held 10 bases outside the gene matches. CDR3 length: 16 amino acids. Germline V gives CDR1 MNHEY, CDR2 SMNVEV (reference sequence). Findings of the study overall: A later analysis, which compared TCR beta chains of equal frequency, found the HLA-associated ones more clonally expanded. V- and J-gene trimming of TCR beta was linked (in a later analysis) to a missense DCLRE1C variant. The study assumed roughly uniform donor sequencing depth for presence/absence analyses.

The primer mix had 60 Vbeta and 13 Jbeta primers. The assay was immunoSEQ multiplex PCR, and TCRdb's table has in-frame clones only and misses some. The sample records 99,000 or so clones, roughly 12% being singletons. The receptor's source is a man aged 35 to 55 in good health and CMV-seropositive. The V and J genes are TRBV27 and TRBJ2-7; 8 nucleotides match TRBD1. Input material: PBMCs. CDR3 in DNA: TGTGCCAGCAGTTCCCCGGACAGGGAAGGTACCTACGAGCAGTACTTC. Its translation is CASSSPDREGTYEQYF.